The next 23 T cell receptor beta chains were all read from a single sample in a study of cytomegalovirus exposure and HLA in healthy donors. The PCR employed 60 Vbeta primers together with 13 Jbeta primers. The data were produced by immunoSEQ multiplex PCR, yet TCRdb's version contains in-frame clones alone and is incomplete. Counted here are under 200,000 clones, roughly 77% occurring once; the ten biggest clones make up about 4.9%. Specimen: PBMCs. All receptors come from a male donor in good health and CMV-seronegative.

The DNA of the CDR3 is TGTGCCAGCAGCTTACCGGTACAGGGACTACACACCTACGAGCAGTACTTC. Its protein product is CASSLPVQGLHTYEQYF. This chain connects TRBV7-8 to TRBJ2-7; D may be TRBD2 (7 bases). This CDR3 has 17 amino acids. Between the trimmed V and J ends, which lost 2 bases and 2 bases, there was a span of 19 bases. CDR1 SGHVS and CDR2 FQNEAQ come from the germline V gene.

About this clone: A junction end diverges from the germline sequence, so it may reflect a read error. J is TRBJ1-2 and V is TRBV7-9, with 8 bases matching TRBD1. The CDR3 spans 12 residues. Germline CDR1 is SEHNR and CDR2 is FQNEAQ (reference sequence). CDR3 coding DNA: TGTTCCAGCGAGGGACAGGCATATGGCTACACCTTC. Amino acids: CSSEGQAYGYTF. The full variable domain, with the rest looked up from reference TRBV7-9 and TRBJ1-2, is DTGVSQNPRHKITKRGQNVTFRCDPISEHNRLYWYRQTLGQGPEFLTYFQNEAQLEKSRLLSDRFSAERPKGSFSTLEIQRTEQGDSAMYLCSSEGQAYGYTFGSGTRLTVV.

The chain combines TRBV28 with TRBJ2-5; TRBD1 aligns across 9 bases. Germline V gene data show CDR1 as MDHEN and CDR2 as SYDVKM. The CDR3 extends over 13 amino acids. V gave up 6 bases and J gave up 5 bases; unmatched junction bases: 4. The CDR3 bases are TGTGCCAGCAGCCTACAGGGGGCTGAGACCCAGTACTTC. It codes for CASSLQGAETQYF.

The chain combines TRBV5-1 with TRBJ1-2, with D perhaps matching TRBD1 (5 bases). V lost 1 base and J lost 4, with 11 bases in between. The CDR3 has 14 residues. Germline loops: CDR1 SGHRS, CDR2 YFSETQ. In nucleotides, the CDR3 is TGCGCCAGCAGCTTGTATGGTGGGGCCTATGGCTACACCTTC. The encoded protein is CASSLYGGAYGYTF.

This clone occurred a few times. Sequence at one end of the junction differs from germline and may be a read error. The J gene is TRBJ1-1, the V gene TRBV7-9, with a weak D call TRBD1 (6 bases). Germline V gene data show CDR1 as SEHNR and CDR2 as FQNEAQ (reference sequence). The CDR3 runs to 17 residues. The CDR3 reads CSSSSTGMARGNTEAFF. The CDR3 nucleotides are TGTTCCAGCAGCTCTACAGGGATGGCGCGTGGGAACACTGAAGCTTTCTTT.

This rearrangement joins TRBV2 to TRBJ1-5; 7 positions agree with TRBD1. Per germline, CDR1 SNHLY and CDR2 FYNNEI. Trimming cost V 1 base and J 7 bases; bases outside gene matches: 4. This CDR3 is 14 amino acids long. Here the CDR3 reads CASSEEGGGQPQHF. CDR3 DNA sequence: TGTGCCAGCAGTGAAGAAGGGGGCGGGCAGCCCCAGCATTTT.

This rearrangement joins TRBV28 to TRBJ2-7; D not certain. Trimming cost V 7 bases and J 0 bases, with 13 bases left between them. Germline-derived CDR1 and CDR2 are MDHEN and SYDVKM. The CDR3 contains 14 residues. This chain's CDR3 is CASKSQAFSYEQYF. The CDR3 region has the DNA TGTGCCAGCAAAAGCCAGGCCTTCTCCTACGAGCAGTACTTC.

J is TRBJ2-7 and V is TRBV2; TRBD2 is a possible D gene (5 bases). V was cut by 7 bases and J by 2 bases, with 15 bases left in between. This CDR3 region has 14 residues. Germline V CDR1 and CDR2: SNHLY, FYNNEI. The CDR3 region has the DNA TGTGCCAGCACCCAAGAGGGCAGGACCTACGAGCAGTACTTC. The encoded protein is CASTQEGRTYEQYF.

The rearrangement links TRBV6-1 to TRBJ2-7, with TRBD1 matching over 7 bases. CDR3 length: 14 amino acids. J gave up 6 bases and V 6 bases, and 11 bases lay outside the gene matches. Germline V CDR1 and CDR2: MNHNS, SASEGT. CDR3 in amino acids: CASRPGTEWGEQYF. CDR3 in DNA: TGTGCCAGCAGGCCCGGGACAGAGTGGGGCGAGCAGTACTTC.

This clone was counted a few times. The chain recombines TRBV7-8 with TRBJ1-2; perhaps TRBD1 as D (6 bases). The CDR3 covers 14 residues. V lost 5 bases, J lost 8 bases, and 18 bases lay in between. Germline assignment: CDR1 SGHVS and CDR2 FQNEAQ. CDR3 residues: CASSLGQSQRGYTF. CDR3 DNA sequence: TGTGCCAGCAGCCTTGGACAGTCTCAGAGGGGCTACACCTTC.

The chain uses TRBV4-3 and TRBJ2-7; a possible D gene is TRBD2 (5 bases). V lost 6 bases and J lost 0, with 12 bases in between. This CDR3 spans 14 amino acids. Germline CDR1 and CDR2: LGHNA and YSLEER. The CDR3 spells CASRPEVFSYEQYF. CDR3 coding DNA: TGCGCCAGCAGACCGGAGGTTTTCTCCTACGAGCAGTACTTC.

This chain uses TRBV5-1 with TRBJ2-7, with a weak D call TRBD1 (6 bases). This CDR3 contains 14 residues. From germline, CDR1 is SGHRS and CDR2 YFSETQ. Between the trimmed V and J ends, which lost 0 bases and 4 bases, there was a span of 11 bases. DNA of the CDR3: TGCGCCAGCAGCTTGGGCAGGGGAAAGTACGAGCAGTACTTC. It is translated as CASSLGRGKYEQYF.

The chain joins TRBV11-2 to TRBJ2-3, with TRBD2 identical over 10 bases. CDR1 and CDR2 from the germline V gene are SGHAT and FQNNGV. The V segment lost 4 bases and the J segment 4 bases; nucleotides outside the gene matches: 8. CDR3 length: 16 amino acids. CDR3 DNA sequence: TGTGCCAGCAGCTCACGAGCGGGGGGGCGGCCAGATACGCAGTATTTT. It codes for CASSSRAGGRPDTQYF.

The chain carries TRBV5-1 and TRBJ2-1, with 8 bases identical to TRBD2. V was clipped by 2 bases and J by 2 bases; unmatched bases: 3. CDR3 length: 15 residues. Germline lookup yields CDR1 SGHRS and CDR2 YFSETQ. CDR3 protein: CASSFYGGAYNEQFF. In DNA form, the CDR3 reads TGCGCCAGCAGCTTTTACGGGGGGGCCTACAATGAGCAGTTCTTC. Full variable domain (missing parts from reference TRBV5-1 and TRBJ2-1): KAGVTQTPRYLIKTRGQQVTLSCSPISGHRSVSWYQQTPGQGLQFLFEYFSETQRNKGNFPGRFSGRQFSNSRSEMNVSTLELGDSALYLCASSFYGGAYNEQFFGPGTRLTVL.

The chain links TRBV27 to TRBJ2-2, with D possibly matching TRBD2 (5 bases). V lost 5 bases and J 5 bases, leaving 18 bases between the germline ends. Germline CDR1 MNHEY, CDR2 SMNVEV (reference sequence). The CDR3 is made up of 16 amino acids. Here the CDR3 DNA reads TGTGCCAGCAGTCCTACGTCCGGGATCCTTACCGGGGAGCTGTTTTTT. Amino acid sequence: CASSPTSGILTGELFF.

The CDR3 loop is CASRLNRPGNTIYF. CDR3 sequence (DNA): TGTGCAAGTCGCCTTAACAGGCCTGGAAACACCATATATTTT. The rearrangement links TRBV12-2 to TRBJ1-3; TRBD1, the table's D call, lacks a check against the DNA. TRBV12-2 is a pseudogene. The CDR3 runs to 14 residues.

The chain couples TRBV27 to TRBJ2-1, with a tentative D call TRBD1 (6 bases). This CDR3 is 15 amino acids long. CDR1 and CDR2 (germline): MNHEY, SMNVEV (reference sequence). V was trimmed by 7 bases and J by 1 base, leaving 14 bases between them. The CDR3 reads CASTPDRGSYNEQFF. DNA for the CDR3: TGTGCCAGCACACCGGACAGAGGGTCCTACAATGAGCAGTTCTTC.

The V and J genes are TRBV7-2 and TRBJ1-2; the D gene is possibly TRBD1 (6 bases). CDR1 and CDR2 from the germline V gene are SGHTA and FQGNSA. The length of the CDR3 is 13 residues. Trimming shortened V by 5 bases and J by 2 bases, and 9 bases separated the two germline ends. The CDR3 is CASSPGQNYGYTF. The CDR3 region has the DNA TGTGCCAGCAGCCCCGGACAGAACTATGGCTACACCTTC.

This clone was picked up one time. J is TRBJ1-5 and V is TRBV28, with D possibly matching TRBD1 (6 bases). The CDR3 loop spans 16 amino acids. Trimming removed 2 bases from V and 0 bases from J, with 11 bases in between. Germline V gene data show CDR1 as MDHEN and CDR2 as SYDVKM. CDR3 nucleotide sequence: TGTGCCAGCAGTTTAGATCAGGGGCGTAGCAATCAGCCCCAGCATTTT. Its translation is CASSLDQGRSNQPQHF.

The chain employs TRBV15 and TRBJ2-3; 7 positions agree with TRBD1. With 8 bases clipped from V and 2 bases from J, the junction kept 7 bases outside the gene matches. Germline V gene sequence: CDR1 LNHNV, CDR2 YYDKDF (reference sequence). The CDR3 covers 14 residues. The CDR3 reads CATAQGILTDTQYF. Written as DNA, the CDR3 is TGTGCCACCGCACAGGGGATACTCACAGATACGCAGTATTTT.

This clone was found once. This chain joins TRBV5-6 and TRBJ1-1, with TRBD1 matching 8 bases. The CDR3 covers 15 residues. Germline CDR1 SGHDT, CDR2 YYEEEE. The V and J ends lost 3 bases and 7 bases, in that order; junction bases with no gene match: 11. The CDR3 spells CASSSTRGRIIEAFF. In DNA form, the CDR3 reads TGTGCCAGCAGCTCTACCAGGGGGCGAATAATTGAAGCTTTCTTT.

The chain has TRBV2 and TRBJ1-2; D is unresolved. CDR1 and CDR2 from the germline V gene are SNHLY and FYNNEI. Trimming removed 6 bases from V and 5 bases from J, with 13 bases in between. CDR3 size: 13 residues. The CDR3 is CASSPRSPYGYTF. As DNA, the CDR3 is TGTGCCAGCAGCCCTAGATCCCCGTATGGCTACACCTTC.

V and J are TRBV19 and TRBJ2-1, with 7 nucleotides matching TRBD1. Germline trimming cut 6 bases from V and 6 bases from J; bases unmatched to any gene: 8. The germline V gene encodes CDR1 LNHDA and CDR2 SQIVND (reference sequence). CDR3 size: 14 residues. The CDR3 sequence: CASSTGTVINEQFF. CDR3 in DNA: TGTGCCAGTAGCACCGGGACAGTAATCAATGAGCAGTTCTTC.